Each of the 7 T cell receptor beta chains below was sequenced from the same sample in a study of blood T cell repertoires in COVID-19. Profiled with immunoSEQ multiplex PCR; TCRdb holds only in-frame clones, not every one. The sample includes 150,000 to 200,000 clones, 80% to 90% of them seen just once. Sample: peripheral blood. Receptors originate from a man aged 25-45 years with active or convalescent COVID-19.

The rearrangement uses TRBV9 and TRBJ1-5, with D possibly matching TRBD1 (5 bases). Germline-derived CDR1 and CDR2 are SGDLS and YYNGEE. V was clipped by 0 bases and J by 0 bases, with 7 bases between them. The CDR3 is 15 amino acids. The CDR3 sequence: CASSVEGYSNQPQHF. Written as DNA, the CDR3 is TGTGCCAGCAGCGTAGAGGGGTATAGCAATCAGCCCCAGCATTTT.

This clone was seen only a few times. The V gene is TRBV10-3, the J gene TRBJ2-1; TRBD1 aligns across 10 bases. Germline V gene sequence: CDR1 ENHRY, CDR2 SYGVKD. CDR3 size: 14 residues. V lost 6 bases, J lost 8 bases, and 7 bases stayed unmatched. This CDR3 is CAIRLDRGWDEQFF. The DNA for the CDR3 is TGTGCCATCAGGTTGGACAGGGGGTGGGATGAGCAGTTCTTC.

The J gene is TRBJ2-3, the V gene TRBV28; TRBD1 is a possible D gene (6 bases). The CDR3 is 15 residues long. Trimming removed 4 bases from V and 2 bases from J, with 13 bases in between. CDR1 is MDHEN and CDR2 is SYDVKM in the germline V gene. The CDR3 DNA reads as TGTGCCAGCAGTTCCTCAGGGGCTCACACAGATACGCAGTATTTT. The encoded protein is CASSSSGAHTDTQYF.

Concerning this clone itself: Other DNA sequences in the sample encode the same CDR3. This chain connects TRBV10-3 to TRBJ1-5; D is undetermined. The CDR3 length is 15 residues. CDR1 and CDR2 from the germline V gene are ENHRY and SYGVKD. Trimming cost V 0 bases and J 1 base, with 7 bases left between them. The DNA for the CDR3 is TGTGCCATCAGTGAGTCTGGAGGGAGCAATCAGCCCCAGCATTTT. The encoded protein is CAISESGGSNQPQHF.

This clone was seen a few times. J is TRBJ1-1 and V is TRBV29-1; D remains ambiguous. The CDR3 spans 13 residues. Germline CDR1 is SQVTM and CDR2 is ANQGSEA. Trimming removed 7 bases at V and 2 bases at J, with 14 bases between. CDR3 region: CSAMRLVNTEAFF. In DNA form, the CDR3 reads TGCAGCGCAATGAGGTTGGTAAACACTGAAGCTTTCTTT.

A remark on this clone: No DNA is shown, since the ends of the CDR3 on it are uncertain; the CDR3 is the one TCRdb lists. The CDR3 loop reads CASSVGQGASSYV. The chain is built from TRBV25-1 and TRBJ2-7; the table's D call TRBD1 went unverified against the DNA. Including both end residues, the CDR3 is 13 amino acids long. Looked up from germline, CDR1 is MGHDK and CDR2 is SYGVNS.

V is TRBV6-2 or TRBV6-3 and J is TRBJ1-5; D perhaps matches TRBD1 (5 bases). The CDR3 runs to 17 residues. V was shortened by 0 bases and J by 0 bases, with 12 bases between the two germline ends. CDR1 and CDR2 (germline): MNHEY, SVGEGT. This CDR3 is CASSYSMKGLSNQPQHF. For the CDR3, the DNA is TGTGCCAGCAGTTACTCGATGAAGGGACTTAGCAATCAGCCCCAGCATTTT.